This T cell receptor (beta chain) was found in a study of graft-versus-host responses after intestinal transplantation (dated by TCRdb to the early 2020s). About the investigation overall: The transplants that recipients received were multivisceral, liver-intestinal, or isolated intestinal. All recipients received anti-thymocyte globulin induction followed by maintenance tacrolimus and steroids for 3 to 4 years. After intestinal transplantation, graft-versus-host and host-versus-graft alloreactive T cell clones were followed in the graft, circulation and bone marrow using bulk TCR-beta CDR3 sequencing. Alloreactive clones were identified by sequencing pre-transplant mixed lymphocyte reaction products and comparing these products with unstimulated pre-transplant donor and recipient T cells. Of the approximately 25 intestinal transplant recipients enrolled in the cohort, one of whom was a retransplant, a few patients without pretransplant specimens were excluded. A peak of at least 4% donor T cells among recipient peripheral blood mononuclear cells was the definition used for donor T cell macrochimerism. Rather than going through the commercial service, samples from a few later patients were sequenced in-house on an Illumina MiSeq and processed with MiXCR. Study-level results and caveats: GvH clones were detected in recipient bone marrow, and some appeared earlier in ileal mucosa or blood, consistent with an intestinal mucosal origin. High GvH to HvG T cell clonal ratios were observed in the allografts of patients with donor T cell macrochimerism. The relatively low number and heterogeneity of intestinal transplant patients limited the conclusions. Peak levels of circulating GvH clones were associated with declines in HvG clones early after transplant.

To prepare the library, the immunoSEQ multiplex PCR assay was applied. In most patients, genomic DNA was isolated using the Qiagen DNeasy Blood and Tissue Kit and sent frozen to Adaptive Biotechnologies for TCR sequencing. For most patients, genomic DNA was subjected to high-throughput TCR-beta CDR3 sequencing by Adaptive Biotechnologies. The authors processed their data as follows. TCR sequencing data were retrieved from Adaptive's ImmunoSEQ software for some 17 patients, whereas a few other patients were processed with MiXCR and VDJtools. CD4 versus CD8 sorting errors were corrected by removing sequences found in both subsets at a frequency ratio below 5:1. CDR3 nucleotide sequences shared between donor and recipient were removed because the origin of such sequences could not be assigned. To be classed as alloreactive, a clone needed at least 2-fold expansion over unstimulated cells and a minimum CFSE-low frequency of 0.002% (template counts) or 0.001% (read counts). Clones detected in sequenced pre-transplant spleen, lymph node, or MLR CFSE-low populations of the donor or recipient were defined as mappable. Cumulative frequency of alloreactive clones was calculated as a percentage of all sequences weighted by copy number. TCRdb retrieved this table from immuneACCESS and kept in-frame rearrangements only. Not all clones are present; in checked studies, unresolved V genes account for under half, and no reason is known for the remainder. Clone size and the V and J calls come from that table; the DNA yielded D and trimming. Here the sample has around 21,000 clones; 55% to 65% occur a single time. 1% of the sample is in the top ten clones.

V gives up 7 bases and J gives up 1 base, and the segment between their germline ends measures 11 bases. There are 14 amino acids in the CDR3, from cysteine to phenylalanine inclusive. The DNA shown is the 42-base CDR3, in frame from base 1. From a lookup of the germline V gene, CDR1 and CDR2 are MDHEN and SYDVKM. In regard to this clone: The record has no base qualities; no much larger clone is one base away.

Read against the paper, the sample's time point label means: cells obtained before transplantation from donor or recipient. Mixed lymphocyte reactions plated approximately 200,000 CFSE-labeled pre-transplant responders with approximately 200,000 irradiated violet-dye-labeled stimulators and were cultured for about six days. Proliferating CD3+CD4+CFSE-low and CD3+CD8+CFSE-low responder cells were FACS-sorted on a BD Influx sorter after the mixed lymphocyte reaction. This sequence originates from a human patient who received an intestinal transplant. The chain is made from TRBV28 and TRBJ2-1; the D gene is not confidently resolved. The specimen was alloreactive CD4+ T cells from a mixed lymphocyte reaction culture, collected before intestinal transplant. Interpreted using the paper, the cell subset or site label stands for: CFSE-low proliferating T cells sorted from approximately 6-day pre-transplant mixed lymphocyte reaction (GvH or HvG direction). The DNA sequence is TGTGCCAGCAACCCGACACTTTCCTACAATGAGCAGTTCTTC. This codes for CASNPTLSYNEQFF.